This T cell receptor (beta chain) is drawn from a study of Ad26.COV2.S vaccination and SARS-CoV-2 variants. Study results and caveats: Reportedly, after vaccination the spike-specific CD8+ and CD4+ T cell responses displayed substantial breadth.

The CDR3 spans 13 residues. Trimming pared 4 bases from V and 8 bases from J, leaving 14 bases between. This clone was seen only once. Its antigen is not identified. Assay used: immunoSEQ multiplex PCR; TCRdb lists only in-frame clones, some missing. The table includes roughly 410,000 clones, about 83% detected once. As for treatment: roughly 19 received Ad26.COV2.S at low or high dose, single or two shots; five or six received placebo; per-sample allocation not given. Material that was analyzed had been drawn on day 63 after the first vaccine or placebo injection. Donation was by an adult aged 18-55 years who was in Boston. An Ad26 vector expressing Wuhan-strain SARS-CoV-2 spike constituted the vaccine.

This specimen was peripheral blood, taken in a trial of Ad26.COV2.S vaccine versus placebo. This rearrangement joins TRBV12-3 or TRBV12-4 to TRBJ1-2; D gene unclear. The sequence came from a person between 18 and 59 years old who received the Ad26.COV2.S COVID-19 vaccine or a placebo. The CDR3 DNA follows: TGTGCCAGCAGTTCATTAGGCGTCGGCGGCTACACCTTC. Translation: CASSSLGVGGYTF.